These T cell receptor beta chains were read from a single sample in a study of cytomegalovirus exposure and HLA in healthy donors. Some clones are missing from TCRdb's copy, which holds only in-frame ones; the method was immunoSEQ multiplex PCR. The repertoire holds about 140,000 clones, with approximately 80% as singletons. The material sequenced was PBMCs. The receptor source for this set is a middle-aged woman in good health and CMV-seronegative. The CDR3 runs from the conserved cysteine through the conserved F or W. D genes are given only for firm matches. Part of the rows lack a size; the others show once, few, many or a class for expanded clones.

NA	TRBV29-1	TRBJ1-1	NA	CSVEGQRGHRNTEAFF	TGCAGCGTTGAAGGTCAACGGGGACATAGGAACACTGAAGCTTTCTTT
NA	TRBV7-2	TRBJ1-2	TRBD1	CASRDRIIYGYTF	TGTGCCAGCCGGGACAGGATTATCTATGGCTACACCTTC
NA	TRBV13	TRBJ2-1	TRBD2	CASSLAGTSGNNEQFF	TGTGCCAGCAGCTTGGCCGGGACTAGCGGGAACAATGAGCAGTTCTTC
NA	TRBV9	TRBJ2-2	NA	CASSVGGDRMAGELFF	TGTGCCAGCAGCGTAGGGGGAGACCGCATGGCCGGGGAGCTGTTTTTT
NA	TRBV19	TRBJ2-3	NA	CASSIGPRVDTQYF	TGTGCCAGTAGTATTGGCCCTCGGGTGGATACGCAGTATTTT
once	TRBV6-5	TRBJ1-2	NA	CASSYSIGGRGYGYTF	TGTGCCAGCAGTTACTCGATTGGGGGCCGGGGCTATGGCTACACCTTC
NA	TRBV2	TRBJ2-5	TRBD2	CASTEPIAGGGTQYF	TGTGCCAGCACCGAACCCATCGCGGGAGGTGGGACCCAGTACTTC
once	TRBV25-1	TRBJ2-7	NA	CASRLGGGLSYEQYF	TGTGCCAGTCGTTTGGGGGGGGGCTTGTCCTACGAGCAGTACTTC
NA	TRBV27	TRBJ1-5	TRBD1	CAAGGQGFQPQHF	TGTGCCGCGGGGGGACAGGGTTTTCAGCCCCAGCATTTT
once	TRBV5-4	TRBJ2-5	TRBD1	CASRRRTGAQEETQYF	TGTGCCAGCAGGAGACGGACAGGGGCACAGGAAGAGACCCAGTACTTC
NA	TRBV7-3	TRBJ2-1	NA	CASSLTGGQPYNEQFF	TGTGCCAGCAGCTTAACGGGGGGACAGCCTTACAATGAGCAGTTCTTC
NA	TRBV18	TRBJ1-4	NA	CASSPQQGARDEKLFF	TGTGCCAGCTCACCACAACAGGGCGCCCGCGATGAAAAACTGTTTTTT
NA	TRBV27	TRBJ1-2	NA	CASSSGTGGRVGGYTF	TGTGCCAGCAGCTCCGGGACGGGGGGCAGAGTGGGGGGCTACACCTTC
few	TRBV28	TRBJ2-1	TRBD2	CASSFPVHGLAVQRNNEQFF	TGTGCCAGCAGTTTCCCGGTCCATGGGCTAGCGGTCCAACGTAACAATGAGCAGTTCTTC
few	TRBV6-5	TRBJ1-2	NA	CASSYTGDHGYTF	TGTGCCAGCAGTTACACAGGAGACCATGGCTACACCTTC
NA	TRBV25-1	TRBJ1-4	TRBD1	CATGTGALGEKLFF	TGTGCCACGGGGACAGGGGCTCTTGGGGAAAAACTGTTTTTT
NA	TRBV19	TRBJ2-2	TRBD1	CASEVTGGNTGELFF	TGTGCCAGCGAAGTGACAGGGGGCAACACCGGGGAGCTGTTTTTT
NA	TRBV28	TRBJ2-7	TRBD2	CASYPRTGTSAYEQYF	TGTGCCAGCTACCCCCGTACCGGGACTAGCGCCTACGAGCAGTACTTC
NA	TRBV19	TRBJ2-3	TRBD1	CASSIGTGVPSTDTQYF	TGTGCCAGTAGTATTGGGACAGGGGTTCCTAGCACAGATACGCAGTATTTT
few	TRBV7-9	TRBJ2-7	NA	CASSRLLLYEQYF	TGTGCCAGCAGCCGTCTCCTCTTATACGAGCAGTACTTC
NA	TRBV4-3	TRBJ2-7	TRBD2	CARVRGGDYEQYF	TGCGCCAGAGTCCGGGGGGGCGACTACGAGCAGTACTTC
NA	TRBV28	TRBJ1-1	NA	CASSRRVPYTEAFF	TGTGCCAGCAGCCGACGGGTCCCCTACACTGAAGCTTTCTTT
NA	TRBV7-9	TRBJ1-1	NA	CASSFAQGWTEAFF	TGTGCCAGCAGCTTCGCGCAGGGTTGGACTGAAGCTTTCTTT
NA	TRBV28	TRBJ1-5	NA	CASSREGQPQHF	TGTGCCAGCAGTAGGGAGGGTCAGCCCCAGCATTTT
NA	TRBV6-5	TRBJ2-4	NA	CASSERWDIQYF	TGTGCCAGCAGTGAGCGCTGGGACATTCAGTACTTC
NA	TRBV4-1	TRBJ2-1	TRBD2	CASSQVDMGLAVHNEQFF	TGCGCCAGCAGCCAGGTAGATATGGGACTAGCCGTCCACAATGAGCAGTTCTTC
NA	TRBV4-2	TRBJ2-5	NA	CASSRLDRAQETQYF	TGTGCCAGCAGCCGACTAGACAGGGCCCAAGAGACCCAGTACTTC
NA	TRBV4-1	TRBJ2-7	TRBD2	CASSLETSGRGEQYF	TGCGCCAGCAGCCTAGAGACTAGCGGGAGGGGTGAGCAGTACTTC
NA	TRBV6-4	TRBJ2-1	TRBD2	CASSDSIVAGGYNEQFF	TGTGCCAGCAGTGACTCGATTGTGGCGGGAGGCTACAATGAGCAGTTCTTC
NA	TRBV5-1	TRBJ2-2	TRBD1	CASSLRTGDNGELFF	TGCGCCAGCAGCCTCCGGACAGGGGATAACGGGGAGCTGTTTTTT
NA	TRBV28	TRBJ2-1	NA	CASRLDSGYEQFF	TGTGCCAGCAGATTAGACAGTGGGTACGAGCAGTTCTTC
NA	TRBV4-3	TRBJ2-3	NA	CASSQDSGSDTQYF	TGCGCCAGCAGCCAAGACTCGGGATCAGATACGCAGTATTTT
NA	TRBV7-9	TRBJ1-2	NA	CASSQRGGVLTPHPPYF	TGTGCCAGCAGCCAAAGGGGAGGGGTACTGACACCACACCCTCCATACTTC
NA	TRBV21-1	TRBJ1-4	NA	CASSKAGRAPNEKLFF	TGTGCCAGCAGCAAAGCGGGGAGGGCCCCTAATGAAAAACTGTTTTTT
NA	TRBV7-8	TRBJ2-7	NA	CASSLTQGSNEQYF	TGTGCCAGCAGCCTGACACAGGGAAGTAACGAGCAGTACTTC
NA	TRBV19	TRBJ2-3	NA	CASSIGLVTDTQYF	TGTGCCAGTAGTATCGGGTTAGTGACAGATACGCAGTATTTT
NA	TRBV11-1	TRBJ2-1	TRBD2	CASSFGGGRVEQFF	TGTGCCAGCAGCTTTGGTGGCGGGAGGGTAGAGCAGTTCTTC
few	TRBV5-1	TRBJ2-7	NA	CASSPGGAFSYEQYF	TGCGCCAGCAGCCCTGGGGGGGCGTTCAGCTACGAGCAGTACTTC
NA	TRBV7-3	TRBJ2-3	NA	CASSFIADTQYF	TGTGCCAGCAGCTTTATAGCAGATACGCAGTATTTT
once	TRBV10-3	TRBJ1-4	TRBD1	CATRDRANEKLFF	TGTGCCACCCGGGACAGGGCGAATGAAAAACTGTTTTTT
NA	TRBV19	TRBJ2-5	NA	CASRVGGARGETQYF	TGTGCCAGTCGAGTGGGGGGGGCGCGGGGAGAGACCCAGTACTTC
NA	TRBV18	TRBJ2-7	NA	CANSPASRGYEQYF	TGTGCCAACTCTCCCGCAAGTCGGGGCTACGAGCAGTACTTC
NA	TRBV6-6	TRBJ2-1	TRBD1	CASSYSRQGYEQFF	TGTGCCAGCAGTTACTCGAGACAGGGCTATGAGCAGTTCTTC
NA	TRBV5-1	TRBJ1-1	TRBD1	CASSAQGADTEAFF	TGCGCCAGCAGCGCCCAGGGGGCGGACACTGAAGCTTTCTTT
NA	TRBV9	TRBJ2-1	TRBD2	CASSFLMGGTPTYNEQFF	TGTGCCAGCAGCTTCCTAATGGGGGGGACCCCCACCTACAATGAGCAGTTCTTC
NA	TRBV10-3	TRBJ1-2	TRBD1	CAISDPPGQGHGYTF	TGTGCCATCAGTGACCCACCGGGACAGGGGCATGGCTACACCTTC
NA	TRBV30	TRBJ1-1	TRBD1	CAWRGQGVWVEAFF	TGTGCCTGGAGAGGACAGGGGGTGTGGGTTGAAGCTTTCTTT
NA	TRBV7-9	TRBJ1-3	NA	CASATSKGNTIYF	TGTGCCAGCGCTACCTCTAAGGGAAACACCATATATTTT
NA	TRBV28	TRBJ1-5	NA	CASSLFVWGSDQPQHF	TGTGCCAGCAGTTTATTCGTGTGGGGCAGCGATCAGCCCCAGCATTTT